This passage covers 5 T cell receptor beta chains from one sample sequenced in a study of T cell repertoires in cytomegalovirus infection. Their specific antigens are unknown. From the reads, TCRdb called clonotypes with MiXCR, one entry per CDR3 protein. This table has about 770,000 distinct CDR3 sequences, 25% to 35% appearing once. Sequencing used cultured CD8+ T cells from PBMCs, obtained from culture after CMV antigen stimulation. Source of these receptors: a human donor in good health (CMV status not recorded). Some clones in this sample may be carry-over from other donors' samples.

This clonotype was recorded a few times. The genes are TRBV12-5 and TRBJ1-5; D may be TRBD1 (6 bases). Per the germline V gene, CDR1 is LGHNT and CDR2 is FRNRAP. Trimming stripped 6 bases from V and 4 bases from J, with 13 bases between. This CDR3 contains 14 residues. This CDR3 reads CASGAWDKNQPQHF. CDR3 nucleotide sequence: TGTGCTAGTGGAGCCTGGGACAAGAATCAGCCCCAGCATTTT.

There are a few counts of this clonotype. In DNA, the CDR3 is TGCGCCAGCAGCCACTCCGGGACAGGGGGTTACAATGAGCAGTTCTTC. This translates into CASSHSGTGGYNEQFF. This sequence joins TRBV4-1 and TRBJ2-1; 11 bases line up with TRBD1. V trimming: 3 bases; J trimming: 4 bases; junction bases outside the gene matches: 5. Germline lookup yields CDR1 MGHRA and CDR2 YSYEKL. The CDR3 has 16 amino acids.

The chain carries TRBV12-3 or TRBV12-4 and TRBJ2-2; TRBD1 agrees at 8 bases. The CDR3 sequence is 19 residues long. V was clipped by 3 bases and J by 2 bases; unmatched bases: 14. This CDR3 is CASSFIIGSDRENTGELFF. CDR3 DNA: TGTGCCAGCAGTTTTATCATCGGGTCGGACAGGGAAAACACCGGGGAGCTGTTTTTT.

The chain's CDR3 is CASSPWVAGIIYEQYF. The CDR3 coding sequence is TGTGCCAGCAGTCCCTGGGTAGCGGGGATAATCTACGAGCAGTACTTC. This sequence joins TRBV27 and TRBJ2-7, with TRBD2 identical over 8 bases. The CDR3 loop spans 16 amino acids. Germline CDR1 reads MNHEY; CDR2 reads SMNVEV (reference sequence). Trimming took 5 bases from V and 3 from J; bases not matched to a gene: 12.

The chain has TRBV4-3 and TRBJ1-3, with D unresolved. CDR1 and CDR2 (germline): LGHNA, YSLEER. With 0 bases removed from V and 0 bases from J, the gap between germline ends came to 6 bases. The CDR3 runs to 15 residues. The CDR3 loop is CASSQDESSGNTIYF. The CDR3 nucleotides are TGCGCCAGCAGCCAAGATGAGAGCTCTGGAAACACCATATATTTT.